Listed below are T cell receptor beta chains from one sample, sequenced in a study of shared clonotypes between healthy human individuals. Only in-frame clones appear in the TCRdb table, and some are missing; sequencing was by immunoSEQ multiplex PCR. The sample shows more than 2 million clones, approximately 95% of them seen only once. The sequenced sample consisted of naive CD4+ T cells sorted from blood. The origin of the receptors is a man aged 18 to 30 in good health. Each CDR3 is given with its conserved first and last residue. A D gene is named only where the DNA matches it firmly. Some rows have no size entry. The others give once, few or many, or a class for an expanded clone.

v_gene,abundance,d_gene,len,j_gene,CDR3aa,CDR3nt
TRBV6-1,-,-,15,TRBJ1-5,CASSRETNLNQPQHF,TGTGCCAGTAGTAGGGAGACCAACCTCAATCAGCCCCAGCATTTT
TRBV4-1,-,TRBD2,16,TRBJ2-7,CASSQDPPAGGREQYF,TGCGCCAGCAGCCAAGATCCGCCAGCGGGAGGGCGGGAGCAGTACTTC
TRBV7-8,-,TRBD1,17,TRBJ2-5,CASSLGAKGGGRETQYF,TGTGCCAGCAGCTTAGGCGCCAAAGGGGGCGGGCGGGAGACCCAGTACTTC
TRBV7-2,-,-,15,TRBJ1-2,CASSLWGGIQGGYTF,TGTGCCAGCAGCTTATGGGGGGGAATACAGGGTGGCTACACCTTC
TRBV5-1,-,-,16,TRBJ1-4,CASSLAGDPTNEKLFF,TGCGCCAGCAGCTTGGCCGGGGACCCAACTAATGAAAAACTGTTTTTT
TRBV19,once,-,14,TRBJ1-5,CASSPGPGSQPQHF,TGTGCCAGTAGTCCAGGACCCGGCAGTCAGCCCCAGCATTTT
TRBV4-1,-,-,16,TRBJ1-1,CASSQEGTGTPTEAFF,TGCGCCAGCAGCCAAGAAGGTACAGGGACACCCACTGAAGCTTTCTTT
TRBV19,-,-,15,TRBJ1-1,CASSIDGRMNTEAFF,TGTGCCAGTAGTATAGATGGCCGGATGAACACTGAAGCTTTCTTT
TRBV10-3,-,TRBD1,17,TRBJ2-7,CAISERQGLFLSYEQYF,TGTGCCATCAGTGAACGACAGGGTCTATTCCTCTCCTACGAGCAGTACTTC
TRBV5-4,-,TRBD2,20,TRBJ2-1,CASSGIGTSGESRSYNEQFF,TGTGCCAGCAGCGGGATCGGGACTAGCGGGGAATCCCGCTCCTACAATGAGCAGTTCTTC
TRBV7-9,few,-,10,TRBJ2-7,CASSVYEQYF,TGTGCCAGCAGCGTATACGAGCAGTACTTC
TRBV28,-,TRBD2,19,TRBJ2-1,CASPPGASGGPSSYNEQFF,TGTGCCAGCCCCCCCGGGGCTAGCGGGGGCCCTAGCTCCTACAATGAGCAGTTCTTC
TRBV5-1,-,TRBD1,14,TRBJ1-1,CASSQTGGNTEAFF,TGCGCCAGCAGCCAGACAGGGGGCAACACTGAAGCTTTCTTT
TRBV5-1,-,TRBD2,16,TRBJ2-5,CASSGTSGGVPETQYF,TGCGCCAGCAGCGGGACTAGCGGGGGCGTTCCAGAGACCCAGTACTTC
TRBV6-6,-,-,14,TRBJ1-1,CASSPSGGNAEAFF,TGTGCCAGCAGCCCCTCGGGGGGGAACGCTGAAGCTTTCTTT
TRBV28,-,-,14,TRBJ1-1,CASRDTKGGTEAFF,TGTGCCAGCAGGGATACCAAAGGAGGTACTGAAGCTTTCTTT
TRBV28,-,TRBD1,16,TRBJ2-1,CASSFLQGVGSNEQFF,TGTGCCAGCAGTTTCCTACAGGGGGTGGGGAGCAATGAGCAGTTCTTC
TRBV25-1,-,TRBD1,16,TRBJ2-7,CASSAPPGTGLGEQYF,TGTGCCAGCAGTGCCCCCCCCGGGACAGGGCTTGGCGAGCAGTACTTC
TRBV7-8,once,-,13,TRBJ1-2,CASSHIANYGYTF,TGTGCCAGCAGCCATATAGCTAACTATGGCTACACCTTC
TRBV2,-,-,13,TRBJ2-2,CASRRGGPGELFF,TGTGCCAGCAGGAGGGGGGGACCCGGGGAGCTGTTTTTT
TRBV27,-,TRBD1,16,TRBJ1-6,CASSLGQGARNSPLHF,TGTGCCAGCAGCCTAGGACAGGGGGCGCGCAATTCACCCCTCCACTTT
TRBV2,-,TRBD1,14,TRBJ2-7,CASKGQGAGYEQYF,TGTGCCAGCAAGGGACAGGGGGCCGGCTACGAGCAGTACTTC
TRBV14,-,-,13,TRBJ1-1,CASSQGQATEAFF,TGTGCCAGCAGCCAAGGACAGGCCACTGAAGCTTTCTTT
TRBV27,-,-,16,TRBJ1-5,CASPDRRTTSNQPQHF,TGTGCCAGTCCCGATCGACGGACGACTTCTAATCAGCCCCAGCATTTT
TRBV5-1,-,-,14,TRBJ2-7,CASSPGGSSYEQYF,TGCGCCAGCAGCCCCGGGGGAAGCTCCTACGAGCAGTACTTC
TRBV27,-,-,15,TRBJ2-7,CASSPIPTGVHEQYF,TGTGCCAGCAGTCCAATACCCACAGGTGTCCACGAGCAGTACTTC
TRBV5-1,-,-,16,TRBJ2-7,CASSLALSKSSYEQYF,TGCGCCAGCAGCTTGGCCCTATCCAAGAGCTCCTACGAGCAGTACTTC
TRBV6-5,-,-,13,TRBJ1-2,CASTQGGARGYTF,TGTGCCAGCACTCAAGGGGGGGCACGGGGCTACACCTTC
TRBV11-2,-,-,14,TRBJ2-5,CASTWTAGGQTQYF,TGTGCCAGCACCTGGACGGCCGGTGGGCAGACCCAGTACTTC
TRBV6-1,once,TRBD2,14,TRBJ2-5,CASGLLGGSETQYF,TGTGCCAGCGGGTTGTTGGGGGGGTCAGAGACCCAGTACTTC
TRBV7-9,once,-,15,TRBJ1-2,CASSLAETADYGYTF,TGTGCCAGCAGCTTAGCAGAGACAGCGGACTATGGCTACACCTTC
TRBV7-2,-,-,15,TRBJ2-2,CASSPGDRDTGELFF,TGTGCCAGCAGCCCGGGGGACCGTGACACCGGGGAGCTGTTTTTT
TRBV5-6,-,TRBD1,16,TRBJ1-2,CASSLGDRESYYGYTF,TGTGCCAGCAGCTTGGGGGACAGGGAATCGTACTATGGCTACACCTTC
TRBV28,-,-,12,TRBJ2-2,CASSLGTGELFF,TGTGCCAGCAGCCTCGGAACCGGGGAGCTGTTTTTT
TRBV5-1,-,TRBD1,12,TRBJ1-2,CASSPGQGAIAF,TGCGCCAGCAGCCCGGGACAGGGGGCGATCGCCTTC
TRBV2,-,-,11,TRBJ2-1,CASSLYNEQFF,TGTGCCAGCAGCCTCTACAATGAGCAGTTCTTC
TRBV5-4,-,-,16,TRBJ1-2,CASSLATPGIRDGYTF,TGTGCCAGCAGCTTGGCAACTCCGGGAATTAGAGATGGCTACACCTTC
TRBV7-2,-,-,16,TRBJ2-7,CASSRSRGREGYEQYF,TGTGCCAGCAGCCGGAGTAGGGGCAGAGAAGGGTACGAGCAGTACTTC
TRBV7-9,-,-,12,TRBJ2-3,CASSFQINTQYF,TGTGCCAGCAGCTTTCAGATTAATACGCAGTATTTT
TRBV28,once,-,12,TRBJ2-3,CASSFARDTQYF,TGTGCCAGCAGTTTCGCCAGGGATACGCAGTATTTT
TRBV28,-,-,16,TRBJ2-5,CASSHFPGPGSETQYF,TGTGCCAGCAGCCACTTCCCGGGACCAGGGTCGGAGACCCAGTACTTC
TRBV7-6,-,-,16,TRBJ2-2,CASSLVELVVTGELFF,TGTGCCAGCAGCTTAGTGGAGTTAGTAGTCACCGGGGAGCTGTTTTTT
TRBV19,-,-,17,TRBJ1-3,CASSQLDWALSGNTIYF,TGTGCCAGTAGCCAATTGGATTGGGCCCTCTCTGGAAACACCATATATTTT
TRBV19,-,-,15,TRBJ1-6,CASSPQSSYNSPLHF,TGTGCCAGTAGTCCGCAGAGCTCCTATAATTCACCCCTCCACTTT
TRBV6-1,-,TRBD1,15,TRBJ2-1,CASKPGGASYNEQFF,TGTGCCAGCAAACCAGGGGGCGCGTCCTACAATGAGCAGTTCTTC
TRBV5-4,once,-,12,TRBJ2-5,CASSLDSGSQYF,TGTGCCAGCAGCTTGGACAGCGGGTCCCAGTACTTC
TRBV6-5,-,TRBD1,16,TRBJ1-4,CASSLMSDRPGEKLFF,TGTGCCAGCAGTTTGATGTCGGACAGGCCGGGGGAAAAACTGTTTTTT
TRBV5-1,-,TRBD2,15,TRBJ2-4,CASSPGGLAKNIQYF,TGCGCCAGCAGCCCGGGGGGATTAGCCAAAAACATTCAGTACTTC
TRBV9,-,-,15,TRBJ2-7,CASSVSTDGGYEQYF,TGTGCCAGCAGCGTATCGACAGATGGGGGCTACGAGCAGTACTTC
TRBV9,-,-,15,TRBJ2-1,CASSGFSGLYNEQFF,TGTGCCAGCAGCGGGTTTAGCGGATTATACAATGAGCAGTTCTTC
TRBV2,few,TRBD1,17,TRBJ1-4,CASSERARGRGNEKLFF,TGTGCCAGCAGTGAAAGGGCGAGGGGCAGGGGGAATGAAAAACTGTTTTTT
TRBV7-2,-,TRBD1,13,TRBJ1-1,CASTGQGSTEAFF,TGTGCCAGCACTGGACAGGGATCCACTGAAGCTTTCTTT
TRBV2,-,TRBD1,14,TRBJ1-4,CASSGTGSYEKLFF,TGTGCCAGCAGTGGGACAGGATCGTATGAAAAACTGTTTTTT
TRBV6-5,-,-,15,TRBJ2-6,CASSDMPSGANVLTF,TGTGCCAGTTCGGATATGCCTTCTGGGGCCAACGTCCTGACTTTC
TRBV5-1,few,TRBD1,13,TRBJ2-7,CASSSGQGYEQYF,TGCGCCAGCAGCTCGGGACAGGGATACGAGCAGTACTTC
TRBV10-1,once,TRBD1,17,TRBJ1-2,CASSAGTGNAVFHGYTF,TGCGCCAGCAGTGCGGGGACAGGGAACGCGGTTTTTCATGGCTACACCTTC
TRBV6-1,-,TRBD2,15,TRBJ2-7,CASSPVRGDLYEQYF,TGTGCCAGCAGTCCAGTACGGGGGGACCTTTACGAGCAGTACTTC
TRBV4-3,-,-,13,TRBJ1-6,CASAHTYNSPLHF,TGCGCCAGCGCCCATACCTATAATTCACCCCTCCACTTT
TRBV11-2,-,TRBD2,14,TRBJ2-7,CASSSGTSSYEQYF,TGTGCCAGCAGCTCCGGGACTAGCTCCTACGAGCAGTACTTC
TRBV6-6,-,TRBD1,15,TRBJ2-7,CASSYSRDRGHEQYF,TGTGCCAGCAGTTACTCCCGGGACAGGGGCCACGAGCAGTACTTC